This TCR beta chain was sequenced in a study of human thymus T cells. Study-level findings and limits: Apparent skewing of V and J gene usage characterized both thymic and blood repertoires.

In germline, CDR1 is LGHNA, CDR2 YSLEER. V was pared by 0 bases and J by 7 bases, with 9 bases between. This CDR3 spans 13 amino acids. In this sample, this clone turned up once. What it recognizes is unknown. Sequencing was performed with immunoSEQ multiplex PCR; in TCRdb, only in-frame clones are kept and a portion is missing. The sample yields tens of thousands of clones, 94% seen once. It was healthy Finnish infants having corrective surgery for congenital heart defects who were the donors. A roughly 0.45-1 mL peripheral blood aliquot was taken intraoperatively from four of eight donors. No fixed cell number was used; all available blood leukocytes supplied DNA.

The chain is built from TRBV4-3 and TRBJ1-1; no clear D gene. The TCR was taken from a boy under two years old with a congenital heart defect but otherwise immunologically healthy. Sequencing was done on a sample of blood. The CDR3, as DNA: TGCGCCAGCAGCCAAGATAGAGGGTTTGAAGCTTTCTTT. It is translated as CASSQDRGFEAFF.